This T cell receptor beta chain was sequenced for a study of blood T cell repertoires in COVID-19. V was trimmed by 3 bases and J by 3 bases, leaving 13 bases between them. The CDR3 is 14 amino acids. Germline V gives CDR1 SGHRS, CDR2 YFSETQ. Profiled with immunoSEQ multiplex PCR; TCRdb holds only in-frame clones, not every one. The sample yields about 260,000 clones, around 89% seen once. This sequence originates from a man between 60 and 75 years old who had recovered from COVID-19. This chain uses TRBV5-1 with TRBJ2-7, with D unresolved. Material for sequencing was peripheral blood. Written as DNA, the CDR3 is TGCGCCAGCAGCTCCATTCAGGCGATCTACGAGCAGTACTTC. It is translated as CASSSIQAIYEQYF.